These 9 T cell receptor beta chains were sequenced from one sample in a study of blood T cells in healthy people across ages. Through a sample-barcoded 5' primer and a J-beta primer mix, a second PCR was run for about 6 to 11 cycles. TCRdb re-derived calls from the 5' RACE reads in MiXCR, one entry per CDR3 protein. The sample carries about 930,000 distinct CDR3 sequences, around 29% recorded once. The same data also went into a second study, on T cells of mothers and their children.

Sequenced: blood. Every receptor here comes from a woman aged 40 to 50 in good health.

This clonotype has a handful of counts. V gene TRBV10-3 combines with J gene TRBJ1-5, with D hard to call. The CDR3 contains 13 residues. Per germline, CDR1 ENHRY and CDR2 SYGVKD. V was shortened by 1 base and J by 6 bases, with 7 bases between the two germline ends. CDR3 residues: CAISEWGSQPQHF. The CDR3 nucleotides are TGTGCCATCAGTGAGTGGGGAAGTCAGCCCCAGCATTTT.

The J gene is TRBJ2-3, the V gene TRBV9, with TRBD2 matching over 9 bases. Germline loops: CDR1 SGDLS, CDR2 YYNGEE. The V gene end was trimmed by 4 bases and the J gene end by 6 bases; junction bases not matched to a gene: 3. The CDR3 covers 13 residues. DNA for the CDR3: TGTGCCAGCAGCCCAAGCGGGGGGGATACGCAGTATTTT. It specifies CASSPSGGDTQYF.

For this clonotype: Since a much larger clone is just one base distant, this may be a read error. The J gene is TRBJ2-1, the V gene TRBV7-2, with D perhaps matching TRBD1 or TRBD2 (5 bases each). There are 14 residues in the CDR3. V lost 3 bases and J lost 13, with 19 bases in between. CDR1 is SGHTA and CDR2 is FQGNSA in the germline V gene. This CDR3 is CASSLGTLAETQFF. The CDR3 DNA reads TGTGCCAGCAGCTTGGGGACCCTGGCTGAGACCCAGTTCTTC.

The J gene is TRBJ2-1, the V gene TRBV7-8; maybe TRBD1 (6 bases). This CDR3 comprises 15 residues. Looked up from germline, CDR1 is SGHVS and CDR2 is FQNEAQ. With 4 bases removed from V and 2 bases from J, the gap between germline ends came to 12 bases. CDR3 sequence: CASSSSGVAYNEQFF. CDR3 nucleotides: TGTGCCAGCAGCTCCTCAGGGGTGGCCTACAATGAGCAGTTCTTC.

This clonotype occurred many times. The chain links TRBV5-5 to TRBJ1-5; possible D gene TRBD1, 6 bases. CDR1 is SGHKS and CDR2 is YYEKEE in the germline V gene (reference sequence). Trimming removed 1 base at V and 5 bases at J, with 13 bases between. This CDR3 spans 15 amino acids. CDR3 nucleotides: TGTGCCAGCAGCTTGACAGGGAATCGTGATCAGCCCCAGCATTTT. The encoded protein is CASSLTGNRDQPQHF.

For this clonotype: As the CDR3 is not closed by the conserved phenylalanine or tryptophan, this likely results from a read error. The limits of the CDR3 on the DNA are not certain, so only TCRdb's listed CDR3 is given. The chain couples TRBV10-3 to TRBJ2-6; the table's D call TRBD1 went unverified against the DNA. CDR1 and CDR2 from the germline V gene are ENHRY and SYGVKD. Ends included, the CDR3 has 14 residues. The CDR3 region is CATGEISGANVRTC.

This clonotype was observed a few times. For the CDR3, the DNA is TGTGCCAGCAGCCCTACTCATAGGGCCGCCCAGCCCCAGCATTTT. This gives the protein CASSPTHRAAQPQHF. V is TRBV3-1 and J is TRBJ1-5; D unresolved. Trimming removed 4 bases from V and 7 bases from J, with 17 bases in between. This CDR3 region has 15 residues. The germline V gene encodes CDR1 LGHDT and CDR2 YNNKEL (reference sequence).

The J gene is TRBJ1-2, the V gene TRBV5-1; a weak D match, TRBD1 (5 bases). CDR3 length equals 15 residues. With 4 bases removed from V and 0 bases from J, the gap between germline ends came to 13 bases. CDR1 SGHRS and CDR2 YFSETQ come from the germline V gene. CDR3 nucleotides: TGCGCCAGCAGCACTGGGGGGGATCCTAACTATGGCTACACCTTC. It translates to CASSTGGDPNYGYTF.

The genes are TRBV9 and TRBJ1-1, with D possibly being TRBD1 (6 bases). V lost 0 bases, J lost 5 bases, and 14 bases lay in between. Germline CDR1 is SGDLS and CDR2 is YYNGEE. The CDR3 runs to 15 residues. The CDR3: CASSVAEQGWTEAFF. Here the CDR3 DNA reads TGTGCCAGCAGCGTAGCGGAACAGGGATGGACTGAAGCTTTCTTT.